Sequencing of this T cell receptor (beta chain) was carried out in a study of cytomegalovirus exposure and HLA in healthy donors. This PCR relied on a set of 60 Vbeta primers and 13 Jbeta primers. Some clones are missing from TCRdb's copy, which holds only in-frame ones; the method was immunoSEQ multiplex PCR. The sample yields approximately 100,000 clones, around 84% seen once. On this clone itself: The antigen is undetermined.

This CDR3 contains 21 residues. The germline V gene has CDR1 WNHNN and CDR2 SYGVQD (reference sequence). V was clipped by 7 bases and J by 1 base; unmatched bases: 23. Study-wide findings and caveats: According to a later analysis, most TCR beta chains associated with CMV appeared HLA-restricted. Most subjects' HLA-A and HLA-B alleles were reportedly predicted from TCR beta sequences.

The TCR comes from a young woman in good health and CMV-seronegative. Specimen: PBMCs. This chain uses TRBV10-1 with TRBJ1-5; 9 bases align to TRBD1. CDR3 sequence reads: CASKEPRDRARGRESNQPQHF. CDR3 bases: TGCGCCAGCAAGGAGCCCCGGGACAGGGCGAGGGGGCGGGAGAGCAATCAGCCCCAGCATTTT.